This TCR beta chain was observed in a study of blood T cell repertoires in COVID-19. This table comes from immunoSEQ multiplex PCR, and its TCRdb copy is limited to in-frame clones, with some not included. This sample yields approximately 210,000 clones, of which around nine tenths are seen a single time; roughly 14% belongs to the top ten. V shed 0 bases and J 0 bases; nucleotides not matched to a gene: 5. This CDR3 comprises 18 residues. Germline lookup yields CDR1 MRHNA and CDR2 SNTAGT. The sample consisted of PBMCs or T cells enriched from blood (not recorded which). The J gene is TRBJ2-3, the V gene TRBV6-4, with 11 nucleotides matching TRBD2. The sequence came from a woman aged 50 to 60 with acute COVID-19. In DNA, the CDR3 is TGTGCCAGCAGTGACTCGCCCGGACTAGCGGGTAGCACAGATACGCAGTATTTT. This sequence encodes CASSDSPGLAGSTDTQYF.